These 15 T cell receptor beta chains originate from one sample sequenced in a study of T cells in Graves' hyperthyroidism and ophthalmopathy. Amplification of TCR beta CDR3 regions was performed using RNA transcripts as template. TCR CDR3 underwent first-round RT-PCR with the HTBI primer set. TCRdb re-called the multiplex PCR reads through MiXCR, storing one row per CDR3 protein. Seen here are 300,000 to 400,000 distinct CDR3 sequences, about 14% observed once, and the top ten hold roughly a fifth. The sample was blood. The receptors were gathered from a woman in her twenties or thirties with Graves' ophthalmopathy.

This chain connects TRBV7-2 to TRBJ2-1; D tentatively reads TRBD1 or TRBD2 (5 bases each). Trimming pared 5 bases from V and 1 base from J, leaving 12 bases between. This CDR3 spans 15 amino acids. Looked up from germline, CDR1 is SGHTA and CDR2 is FQGNSA. The CDR3 here is CASSPGTTSYNEQFF. The CDR3, as DNA: TGTGCCAGCAGCCCCGGGACGACATCCTACAATGAGCAGTTCTTC.

There are many counts of this clonotype. The chain joins TRBV20-1 to TRBJ1-2; D is undetermined. CDR3 size: 13 residues. With 0 bases removed from V and 8 bases from J, the gap between germline ends came to 13 bases. Germline CDR1 and CDR2: DFQATT and SNEGSKA (reference sequence). The CDR3 DNA reads TGCAGTGCTAGAGATCCCAATGGGAGCGGCTACACCTTC. It codes for CSARDPNGSGYTF.

This clonotype was detected many times. This chain joins TRBV11-2 and TRBJ2-2; D gene ambiguous. Trimming removed 5 bases at V and 10 bases at J, with 17 bases between. Germline loops: CDR1 SGHAT, CDR2 FQNNGV. The CDR3 covers 14 residues. CDR3 protein: CASSPLVGLEELFF. Here the CDR3 DNA reads TGTGCCAGCAGCCCCCTTGTGGGGTTGGAGGAGCTGTTTTTT.

This clonotype showed up many times. The J gene is TRBJ2-2, the V gene TRBV19; D tentatively fits TRBD1 or TRBD2 (5 bases each). The CDR3 totals 16 residues. Germline-derived CDR1 and CDR2 are LNHDA and SQIVND (reference sequence). Between the trimmed V and J ends, which lost 6 bases and 0 bases, there was a span of 14 bases. For the CDR3, the DNA is TGTGCCAGTAGCACCATACAGGAGGCGAACACCGGGGAGCTGTTTTTT. The encoded protein is CASSTIQEANTGELFF.

This clonotype came up many times. The chain employs TRBV12-3 or TRBV12-4 and TRBJ2-3; 7 positions agree with TRBD1. The V gene end was trimmed by 6 bases and the J gene end by 0 bases; junction bases not matched to a gene: 18. This CDR3 contains 19 residues. DNA for the CDR3: TGTGCCAGCAGCCTCGGATGGACAGGAGCCTGGAATAGCACAGATACGCAGTATTTT. Protein: CASSLGWTGAWNSTDTQYF.

This clonotype was counted at least ten times. V and J are TRBV30 and TRBJ2-7, with D unresolved. V lost 0 bases and J 5 bases, leaving 11 bases between the germline ends. Per germline, CDR1 GTSNPN and CDR2 SVGIG (reference sequence). This CDR3 is 13 amino acids long. The CDR3 is CAWSVRLENEQYF. CDR3 DNA: TGTGCCTGGAGTGTACGGCTAGAAAACGAGCAGTACTTC. The variable domain in full, completed from reference TRBV30 and TRBJ2-7, reads SQTIHQWPATLVQPVGSPLSLECTVEGTSNPNLYWYRQAAGRGLQLLFYSVGIGQISSEVPQNLSASRPQDRQFILSSKKLLLSDSGFYLCAWSVRLENEQYFGPGTRLTVT.

This clonotype was seen only a few times. At one end the junction does not follow the germline gene, possibly because of a read error. The genes are TRBV12-3 or TRBV12-4 and TRBJ2-5; 10 bases agree with TRBD2. The CDR3 runs 16 residues. CDR3 amino acids: CASGLTAGGPGETQYF. CDR3 in DNA: TGTGCCAGCGGTTTAACAGCGGGGGGGCCGGGAGAGACCCAGTACTTC.

This clonotype was detected ten times or more. The chain uses TRBV11-2 and TRBJ1-4, with D hard to call. This CDR3 contains 15 residues. Germline CDR1 is SGHAT and CDR2 is FQNNGV. V was clipped by 1 base and J by 5 bases, with 11 bases between them. CDR3: CASSLGPGLNEKLFF. The CDR3 coding sequence is TGTGCCAGCAGCTTAGGGCCGGGTCTGAATGAAAAACTGTTTTTT.

The chain employs TRBV14 and TRBJ2-6; 7 bases match TRBD1. This CDR3 has 16 amino acids. Germline V gene data show CDR1 as SGHDN and CDR2 as FVKESK. Trimming cost V 5 bases and J 2 bases; bases outside gene matches: 6. CDR3 sequence (DNA): TGTGCCAGCAGCAAGACAGGGATTACTGGGGCCAACGTCCTGACTTTC. Translating it yields CASSKTGITGANVLTF.

Comments on this clonotype: The germline gene is not matched at one end of the junction; a read error may be the cause. The chain links TRBV27 to TRBJ1-5, with D unresolved. The CDR3 length is 17 residues. Germline CDR1 and CDR2: MNHEY and SMNVEV (reference sequence). CDR3 nucleotides: TGCGGCAGCAGTCCCTATCCCTCGACACTCTCTAATCAGCCCCAGCATTTT. Translating it yields CGSSPYPSTLSNQPQHF.

This clonotype is a singleton in its sample. The CDR3 loop reads CASSSTSTSSYEQYF. The CDR3 nucleotides are TGTGCCAGCAGCTCGACTAGCACTAGCTCCTACGAGCAGTACTTC. The rearrangement joins TRBV6-1 to TRBJ2-7; 7 nucleotides agree with TRBD2. Germline trimming cut 6 bases from V and 0 bases from J; bases unmatched to any gene: 8. CDR1 MNHNS and CDR2 SASEGT come from the germline V gene. The CDR3 sequence is 15 residues long.

This clonotype was found many times. The V and J genes are TRBV7-6 and TRBJ2-1; D is ambiguous. V lost 1 base, J lost 5 bases, and 6 bases lay in between. This CDR3 has 13 residues. Germline V CDR1 and CDR2: SGHVS, FNYEAQ. This CDR3 is CASSLGWNNEQFF. The CDR3 DNA sequence: TGTGCCAGCAGCTTAGGCTGGAACAATGAGCAGTTCTTC. Together with reference TRBV7-6 and TRBJ2-1, the CDR3 gives the full variable domain: GAGVSQSPRYKVTKRGQDVALRCDPISGHVSLYWYRQALGQGPEFLTYFNYEAQQDKSGLPNDRFSAERPEGSISTLTIQRTEQRDSAMYRCASSLGWNNEQFFGPGTRLTVL.

This clonotype came up many times. The chain is built from TRBV6-1 and TRBJ1-1; 9 nucleotides match TRBD1. With V trimmed by 6 bases and J by 3 bases, 14 bases remained unmatched. This CDR3 has 17 residues. The germline CDR1 and CDR2 sequences are MNHNS and SASEGT. CDR3 loop: CASRDWTGVLVYTEAFF. DNA for the CDR3: TGTGCCAGCAGGGACTGGACAGGGGTCTTGGTCTACACTGAAGCTTTCTTT.

This clonotype has a handful of counts. The chain couples TRBV29-1 to TRBJ2-7; 8 nucleotides line up with TRBD1. V dropped 7 bases and J dropped 5; count of bases not matched to a gene: 10. The CDR3 is 13 residues long. CDR1 and CDR2 from the germline V gene are SQVTM and ANQGSEA. CDR3: CSADGQGLNEQYF. CDR3 nucleotides: TGCAGCGCTGACGGACAGGGCCTGAACGAGCAGTACTTC.

This clonotype was observed a handful of times. This chain connects TRBV27 to TRBJ2-4; perhaps TRBD1 as D (6 bases). The CDR3 totals 14 residues. The V and J ends lost 4 bases and 10 bases respectively, with 17 bases between them. CDR1 is MNHEY and CDR2 is SMNVEV in the germline V gene (reference sequence). The CDR3 reads CASSSPGHRNIQYF. DNA of the CDR3: TGTGCCAGCAGTTCTCCGGGACATCGAAATATTCAGTACTTC.